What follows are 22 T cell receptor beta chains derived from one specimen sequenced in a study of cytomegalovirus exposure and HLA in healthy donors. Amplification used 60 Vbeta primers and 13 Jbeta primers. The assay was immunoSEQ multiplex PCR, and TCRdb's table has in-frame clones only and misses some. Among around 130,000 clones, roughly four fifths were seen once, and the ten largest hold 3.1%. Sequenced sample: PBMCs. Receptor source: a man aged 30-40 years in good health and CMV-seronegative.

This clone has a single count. In nucleotides, the CDR3 is TGTGCCAGCAGTTTGACAGCGGGACCTCTCTACGAGCAGTACTTC. It is translated as CASSLTAGPLYEQYF. V is TRBV6-5 and J is TRBJ2-5, with 7 positions matching TRBD2. With the DNA end fitting TRBJ2-7 better, the J assignment may be wrong. CDR3 length equals 15 residues. CDR1 and CDR2 from the germline V gene are MNHEY and SVGAGI.

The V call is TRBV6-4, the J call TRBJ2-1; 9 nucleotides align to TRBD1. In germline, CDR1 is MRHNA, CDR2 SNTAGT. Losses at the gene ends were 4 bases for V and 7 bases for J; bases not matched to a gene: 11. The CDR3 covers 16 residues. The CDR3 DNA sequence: TGTGCCAGCAGTGTCGGACGACAGGGGGGTGAGAATGAGCAGTTCTTC. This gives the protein CASSVGRQGGENEQFF.

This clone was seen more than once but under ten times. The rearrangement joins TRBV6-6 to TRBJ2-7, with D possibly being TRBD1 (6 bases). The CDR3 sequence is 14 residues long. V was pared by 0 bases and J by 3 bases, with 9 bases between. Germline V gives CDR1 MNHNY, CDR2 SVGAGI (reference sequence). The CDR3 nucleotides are TGTGCCAGCAGTTACTCGAACAGGGACTACGAGCAGTACTTC. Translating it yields CASSYSNRDYEQYF.

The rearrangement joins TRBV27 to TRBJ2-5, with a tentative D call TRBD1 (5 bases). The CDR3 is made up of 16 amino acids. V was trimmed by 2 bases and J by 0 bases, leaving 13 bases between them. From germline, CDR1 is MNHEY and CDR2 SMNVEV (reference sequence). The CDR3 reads CASSLAGKAYQETQYF. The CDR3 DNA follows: TGTGCCAGCAGTTTAGCAGGGAAAGCCTACCAAGAGACCCAGTACTTC.

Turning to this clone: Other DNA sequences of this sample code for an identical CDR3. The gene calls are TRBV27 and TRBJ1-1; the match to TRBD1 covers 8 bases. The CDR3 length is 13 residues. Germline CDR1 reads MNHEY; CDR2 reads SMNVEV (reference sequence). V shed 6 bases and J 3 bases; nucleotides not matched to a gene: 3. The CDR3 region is CASSGQGDTEAFF. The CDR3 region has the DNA TGTGCCAGCAGCGGACAGGGAGACACTGAAGCTTTCTTT.

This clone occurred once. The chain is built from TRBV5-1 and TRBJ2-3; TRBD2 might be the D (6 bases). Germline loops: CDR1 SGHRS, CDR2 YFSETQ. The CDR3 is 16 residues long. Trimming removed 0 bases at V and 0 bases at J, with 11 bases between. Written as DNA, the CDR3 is TGCGCCAGCAGCTTGGGTTCTAGCGCTAGCACAGATACGCAGTATTTT. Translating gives CASSLGSSASTDTQYF.

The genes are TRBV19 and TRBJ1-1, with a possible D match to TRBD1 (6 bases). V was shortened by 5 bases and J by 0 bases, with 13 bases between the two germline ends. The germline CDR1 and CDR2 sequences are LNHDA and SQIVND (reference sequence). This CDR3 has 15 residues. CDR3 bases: TGTGCCAGTAGTGTAGTTGACAGGCTGAACACTGAAGCTTTCTTT. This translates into CASSVVDRLNTEAFF.

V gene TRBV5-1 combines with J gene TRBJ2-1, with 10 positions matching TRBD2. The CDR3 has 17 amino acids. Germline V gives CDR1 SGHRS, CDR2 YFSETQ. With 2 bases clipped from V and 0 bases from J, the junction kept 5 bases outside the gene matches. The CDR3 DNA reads TGCGCCAGCAGCTTCGGACTAGCGGCCATCTCCTACAATGAGCAGTTCTTC. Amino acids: CASSFGLAAISYNEQFF.

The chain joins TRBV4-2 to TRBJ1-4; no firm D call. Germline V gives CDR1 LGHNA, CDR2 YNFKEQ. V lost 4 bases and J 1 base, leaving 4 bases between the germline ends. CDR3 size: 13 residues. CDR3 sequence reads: CASSPLTNEKLFF. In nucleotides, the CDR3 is TGTGCCAGCAGCCCCCTAACTAATGAAAAACTGTTTTTT.

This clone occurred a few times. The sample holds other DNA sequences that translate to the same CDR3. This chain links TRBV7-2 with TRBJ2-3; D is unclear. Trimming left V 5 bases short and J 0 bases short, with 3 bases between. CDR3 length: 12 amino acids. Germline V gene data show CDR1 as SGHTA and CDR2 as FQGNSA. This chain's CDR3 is CASSPSTDTQYF. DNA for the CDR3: TGTGCCAGCAGCCCTAGCACAGATACGCAGTATTTT.

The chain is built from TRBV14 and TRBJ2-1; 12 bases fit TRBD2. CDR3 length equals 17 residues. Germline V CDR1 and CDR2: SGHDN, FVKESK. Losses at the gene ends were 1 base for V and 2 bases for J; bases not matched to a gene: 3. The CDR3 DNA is TGTGCCAGCAGCCAAGGTGGACTAGCGGGAACCTACAATGAGCAGTTCTTC. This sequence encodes CASSQGGLAGTYNEQFF.

CDR3 bases: TGTGCCAGCAGTGGGACAGGCCTGGGGAACCCCTACGAGCAGTACTTC. Protein product: CASSGTGLGNPYEQYF. V gene TRBV2 combines with J gene TRBJ2-7; 7 bases match TRBD1. J lost 2 bases, V lost 4 bases, and 11 bases had no gene match. The germline V gene encodes CDR1 SNHLY and CDR2 FYNNEI. The CDR3 loop spans 16 amino acids.

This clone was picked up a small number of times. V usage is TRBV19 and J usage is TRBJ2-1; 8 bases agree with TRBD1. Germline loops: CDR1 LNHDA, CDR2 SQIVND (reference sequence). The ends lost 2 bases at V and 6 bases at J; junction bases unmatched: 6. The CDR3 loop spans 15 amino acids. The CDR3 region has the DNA TGTGCCAGTAGTATATGGACAGGGTCCGCCAATGAGCAGTTCTTC. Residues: CASSIWTGSANEQFF.

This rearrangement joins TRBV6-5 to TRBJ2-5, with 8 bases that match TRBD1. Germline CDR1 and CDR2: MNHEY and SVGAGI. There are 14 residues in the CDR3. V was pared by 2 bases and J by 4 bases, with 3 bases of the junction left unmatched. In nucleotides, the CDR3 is TGTGCCAGCAGTTACCAGGACAGGGCAGAGACCCAGTACTTC. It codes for CASSYQDRAETQYF.

This CDR3 reads CSVVGTGSGVEQFF. CDR3 DNA sequence: TGCAGCGTTGTCGGGACAGGGTCAGGAGTTGAGCAGTTCTTC. The rearrangement joins TRBV29-1 to TRBJ2-1, with 9 nucleotides matching TRBD1. The CDR3 sequence is 14 residues long. Germline V lookup: CDR1 SQVTM, CDR2 ANQGSEA. V lost 4 bases to trimming and J lost 9 bases; unmatched junction nucleotides: 10.

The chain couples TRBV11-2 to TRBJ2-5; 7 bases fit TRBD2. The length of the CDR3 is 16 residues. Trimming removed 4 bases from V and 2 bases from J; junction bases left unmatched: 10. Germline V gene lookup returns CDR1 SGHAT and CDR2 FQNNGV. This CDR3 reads CASSYRGRVLQETQYF. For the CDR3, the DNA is TGTGCCAGCAGCTACCGGGGGAGGGTTTTGCAAGAGACCCAGTACTTC.

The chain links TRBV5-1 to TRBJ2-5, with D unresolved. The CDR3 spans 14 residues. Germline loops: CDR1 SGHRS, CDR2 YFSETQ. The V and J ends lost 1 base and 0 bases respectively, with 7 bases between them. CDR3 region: CASSLLVNQETQYF. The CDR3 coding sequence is TGCGCCAGCAGCTTGTTAGTGAACCAAGAGACCCAGTACTTC.

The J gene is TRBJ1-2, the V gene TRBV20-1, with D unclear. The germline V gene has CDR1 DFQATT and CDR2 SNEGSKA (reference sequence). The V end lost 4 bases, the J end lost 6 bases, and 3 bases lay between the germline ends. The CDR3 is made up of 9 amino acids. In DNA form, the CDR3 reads TGCAGTGCTATTAATGGCTACACCTTC. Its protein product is CSAINGYTF.

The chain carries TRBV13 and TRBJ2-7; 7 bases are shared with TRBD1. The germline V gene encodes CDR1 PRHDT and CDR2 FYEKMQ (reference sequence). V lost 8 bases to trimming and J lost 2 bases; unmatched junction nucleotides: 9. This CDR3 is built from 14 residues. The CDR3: CASGDRVVPYEQYF. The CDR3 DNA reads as TGTGCCAGCGGAGACAGGGTAGTTCCCTACGAGCAGTACTTC.

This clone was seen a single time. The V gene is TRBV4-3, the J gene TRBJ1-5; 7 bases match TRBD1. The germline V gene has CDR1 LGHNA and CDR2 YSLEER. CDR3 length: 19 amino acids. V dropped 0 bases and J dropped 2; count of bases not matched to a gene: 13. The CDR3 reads CASSQDRGTALGGNQPQHF. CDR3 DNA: TGCGCCAGCAGCCAAGATAGAGGGACAGCCCTTGGCGGCAATCAGCCCCAGCATTTT.

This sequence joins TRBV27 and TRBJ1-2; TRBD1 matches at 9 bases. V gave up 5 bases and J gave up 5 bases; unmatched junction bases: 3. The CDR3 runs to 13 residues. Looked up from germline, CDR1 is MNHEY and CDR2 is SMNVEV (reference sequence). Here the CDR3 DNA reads TGTGCCAGCAGTAGAGGACAGGGGTATGGCTACACCTTC. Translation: CASSRGQGYGYTF.

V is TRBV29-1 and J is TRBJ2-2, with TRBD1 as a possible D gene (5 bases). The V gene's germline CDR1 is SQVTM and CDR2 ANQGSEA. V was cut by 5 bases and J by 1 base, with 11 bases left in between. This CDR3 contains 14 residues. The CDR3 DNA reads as TGCAGCGTTAAAAGGGGCCTGAACACCGGGGAGCTGTTTTTT. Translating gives CSVKRGLNTGELFF.